These 20 T cell receptor beta chains came from one sample sequenced in a study of blood T cell repertoires in COVID-19. Sequencing was performed with immunoSEQ multiplex PCR; in TCRdb, only in-frame clones are kept and a portion is missing. The repertoire holds some 48,000 clones, with around 84% as singletons. The specimen was peripheral blood. The origin of the receptors is a human donor in a cohort sampled during active COVID-19.

In this sample, this clone turned up once. The chain is built from TRBV9 and TRBJ2-5, with a possible D match to TRBD2 (6 bases). This CDR3 is built from 15 residues. Germline V gene data show CDR1 as SGDLS and CDR2 as YYNGEE. Trimming removed 4 bases from V and 2 bases from J, with 15 bases in between. The CDR3 DNA reads as TGTGCCAGCAGCCTCTCAGCGGGTACTCAAGAGACCCAGTACTTC. Encoded protein: CASSLSAGTQETQYF. The full variable domain, in which reference TRBV9 and TRBJ2-5 provide the parts outside the CDR3, is DSGVTQTPKHLITATGQRVTLRCSPRSGDLSVYWYQQSLDQGLQFLIQYYNGEERAKGNILERFSAQQFPDLHSELNLSSLELGDSALYFCASSLSAGTQETQYFGPGTRLLVL.

The chain has TRBV5-4 and TRBJ1-2; 8 positions match TRBD1. V lost 4 bases and J lost 4; bases outside the gene matches: 6. This CDR3 is built from 14 residues. Germline CDR1 is SGHNT and CDR2 is YYREEE (reference sequence). The CDR3 protein is CASSGRGRGYGYTF. The CDR3 DNA reads as TGTGCCAGCAGCGGCAGGGGGCGCGGCTATGGCTACACCTTC.

This clone counts as medium-sized (0.01 to 0.1%). Other nucleotide sequences in the sample specify the same CDR3. The CDR3 DNA follows: TGTGCCAGCAGTTTTACACAGGGTGGTGGCTACACCTTC. Protein: CASSFTQGGGYTF. The V call is TRBV27, the J call TRBJ1-2, with TRBD1 as a possible D gene (6 bases). Germline V gene data show CDR1 as MNHEY and CDR2 as SMNVEV (reference sequence). The V end lost 3 bases, the J end lost 7 bases, and 12 bases lay between the germline ends. The CDR3 is 13 amino acids.

This chain joins TRBV9 and TRBJ2-7; the D is unclear. There are 14 residues in the CDR3. Per the germline V gene, CDR1 is SGDLS and CDR2 is YYNGEE. The V end was cut by 2 bases, the J end by 0 bases, with 9 bases between. In DNA, the CDR3 is TGTGCCAGCAGCGTCACGCCGAGCTCCTACGAGCAGTACTTC. It is translated as CASSVTPSSYEQYF. Drawing the rest from reference TRBV9 and TRBJ2-7, the complete variable domain is DSGVTQTPKHLITATGQRVTLRCSPRSGDLSVYWYQQSLDQGLQFLIQYYNGEERAKGNILERFSAQQFPDLHSELNLSSLELGDSALYFCASSVTPSSYEQYFGPGTRLTVT.

The rearrangement uses TRBV7-6 and TRBJ1-3; the match to TRBD1 covers 7 bases. Germline assignment: CDR1 SGHVS and CDR2 FNYEAQ. V shed 2 bases, J shed 4 bases, and the junction held 11 bases outside the gene matches. The CDR3 consists of 17 residues. The DNA of the CDR3 is TGTGCCAGCAGCTTATCCCGACAGGGTGGTTCCGGAAACACCATATATTTT. This translates into CASSLSRQGGSGNTIYF.

The chain combines TRBV5-1 with TRBJ2-5, with 7 bases identical to TRBD2. The CDR3 extends over 14 amino acids. CDR1 SGHRS and CDR2 YFSETQ come from the germline V gene. With V trimmed by 3 bases and J by 1 base, 3 bases remained unmatched. The CDR3: CASSSRTSQETQYF. CDR3 DNA sequence: TGCGCCAGCAGCTCCCGGACTAGCCAAGAGACCCAGTACTTC. Together with reference TRBV5-1 and TRBJ2-5, the CDR3 gives the full variable domain: KAGVTQTPRYLIKTRGQQVTLSCSPISGHRSVSWYQQTPGQGLQFLFEYFSETQRNKGNFPGRFSGRQFSNSRSEMNVSTLELGDSALYLCASSSRTSQETQYFGPGTRLLVL.

This chain connects TRBV11-2 to TRBJ1-2; 7 bases agree with TRBD1. The CDR3 runs to 14 residues. Trimming removed 3 bases from V and 8 bases from J; junction bases left unmatched: 9. CDR1 and CDR2 from the germline V gene are SGHAT and FQNNGV. The CDR3 DNA follows: TGTGCCAGCAGCTTTGTGGAGGGGGCGAGGGGCTACACCTTC. Translated: CASSFVEGARGYTF.

This clone was counted once. CDR3 DNA sequence: TGTGCCAGCAGCTACGGACTAGCAGATACGCAGTATTTT. Its translation is CASSYGLADTQYF. V gene TRBV7-3 combines with J gene TRBJ2-3, with TRBD2 identical over 7 bases. From germline, CDR1 is SGHTA and CDR2 FQGTGA. Germline trimming cut 4 bases from V and 4 bases from J; bases unmatched to any gene: 2. The CDR3 runs 13 residues.

This clone was recorded once. The chain combines TRBV14 with TRBJ2-1; no clear D gene. With 1 base removed from V and 10 bases from J, the gap between germline ends came to 14 bases. This CDR3 comprises 14 residues. Germline V gene lookup returns CDR1 SGHDN and CDR2 FVKESK. CDR3 residues: CASSQVVTTGEQFF. The DNA of the CDR3 is TGTGCCAGCAGCCAAGTGGTTACCACCGGGGAGCAGTTCTTC. Using reference TRBV14 and TRBJ2-1 for the parts outside the CDR3, the full variable domain is EAGVTQFPSHSVIEKGQTVTLRCDPISGHDNLYWYRRVMGKEIKFLLHFVKESKQDESGMPNNRFLAERTGGTYSTLKVQPAELEDSGVYFCASSQVVTTGEQFFGPGTRLTVL.

V gene TRBV7-9 combines with J gene TRBJ2-6, with D maybe TRBD1 (6 bases). With 1 base removed from V and 1 base from J, the gap between germline ends came to 8 bases. Germline V gene data show CDR1 as SEHNR and CDR2 as FQNEAQ (reference sequence). The CDR3 totals 16 residues. CDR3 in DNA: TGTGCCAGCAGCTTAGTCAGGGGATCTGGGGCCAACGTCCTGACTTTC. Protein sequence: CASSLVRGSGANVLTF.

The V gene is TRBV29-1, the J gene TRBJ2-3; 9 bases match TRBD1. The CDR3 runs to 15 residues. Germline values: CDR1 SQVTM, CDR2 ANQGSEA. The junction had 7 bases not matched to a gene; V was cut back by 6 bases and J by 0 bases. The CDR3 spells CSVRTGATSTDTQYF. The DNA for the CDR3 is TGCAGCGTCCGGACAGGGGCAACTAGCACAGATACGCAGTATTTT.

The chain links TRBV7-8 to TRBJ1-1; 11 bases map to TRBD1. From germline, CDR1 is SGHVS and CDR2 FQNEAQ. This CDR3 has 14 amino acids. Unmatched junction bases numbered 8, after V lost 1 base and J lost 13 bases. The CDR3 region is CASSLGTGGFGRFF. The CDR3 bases are TGTGCCAGCAGCTTAGGGACAGGGGGCTTCGGGCGTTTCTTT. Complete variable domain (other parts from reference TRBV7-8 and TRBJ1-1): GAGVSQSPRYKVAKRGQDVALRCDPISGHVSLFWYQQALGQGPEFLTYFQNEAQLDKSGLPSDRFFAERPEGSVSTLKIQRTQQEDSAVYLCASSLGTGGFGRFFGQGTRLTVV.

This chain connects TRBV4-2 to TRBJ1-2, with D uncertain. Germline CDR1 is LGHNA and CDR2 is YNFKEQ. This CDR3 contains 16 residues. Trimming stripped 0 bases from V and 0 bases from J, with 11 bases between. The CDR3 spells CASSQEIGSPNYGYTF. Written as DNA, the CDR3 is TGTGCCAGCAGCCAAGAAATTGGCAGTCCTAACTATGGCTACACCTTC.

V and J are TRBV7-2 and TRBJ2-3; a possible D gene is TRBD2 (5 bases). Germline V gene data show CDR1 as SGHTA and CDR2 as FQGNSA. There are 15 residues in the CDR3. V lost 2 bases and J lost 0, with 9 bases in between. This CDR3 is CASSLRTRSTDTQYF. DNA for the CDR3: TGTGCCAGCAGCTTAAGGACTCGGAGCACAGATACGCAGTATTTT.

The chain joins TRBV7-9 to TRBJ2-1, with TRBD2 as a possible D gene (5 bases). V was pared by 5 bases and J by 7 bases, with 12 bases between. The CDR3 runs 13 residues. Germline loops: CDR1 SEHNR, CDR2 FQNEAQ (reference sequence). CDR3 protein: CASSPRRWNEQFF. CDR3 nucleotides: TGTGCCAGCAGCCCCCGGAGGTGGAATGAGCAGTTCTTC.

The rearrangement links TRBV18 to TRBJ1-1; no firm D call. This CDR3 is 12 amino acids long. The V gene lost 2 bases and the J gene lost 5 bases, with 6 bases spanning the gap. The V gene's germline CDR1 is KGHSH and CDR2 LQKENI. The CDR3 region has the DNA TGTGCCAGCTCACCAAGGAGAACTGAAGCTTTCTTT. Residues: CASSPRRTEAFF. The full variable domain, in which reference TRBV18 and TRBJ1-1 provide the parts outside the CDR3, is NAGVMQNPRHLVRRRGQEARLRCSPMKGHSHVYWYRQLPEEGLKFMVYLQKENIIDESGMPKERFSAEFPKEGPSILRIQQVVRGDSAAYFCASSPRRTEAFFGQGTRLTVV.

The rearrangement links TRBV10-3 to TRBJ2-7; the D is unclear. The CDR3 is 12 amino acids. Germline values: CDR1 ENHRY, CDR2 SYGVKD. The V gene lost 11 bases and the J gene lost 0 bases, with 11 bases spanning the gap. The CDR3 DNA sequence: TGTGCCTCTGGGCCGGACTCCTACGAGCAGTACTTC. This translates into CASGPDSYEQYF.

This clone came up a few times. V usage is TRBV2 and J usage is TRBJ2-7; 7 positions match TRBD1. Germline V gene data show CDR1 as SNHLY and CDR2 as FYNNEI. This CDR3 contains 14 residues. V shed 9 bases and J 4 bases; nucleotides not matched to a gene: 12. This CDR3 reads CASKTGFGMYEQYF. As DNA, the CDR3 is TGTGCCAGTAAGACAGGGTTTGGCATGTACGAGCAGTACTTC.

The chain couples TRBV4-3 to TRBJ2-2; 8 bases match TRBD2. With 0 bases clipped from V and 2 bases from J, the junction kept 8 bases outside the gene matches. Germline assignment: CDR1 LGHNA and CDR2 YSLEER. The CDR3 has 18 amino acids. The CDR3 loop reads CASSQESGTRINTGELFF. In nucleotides, the CDR3 is TGCGCCAGCAGCCAAGAATCCGGGACTAGAATCAACACCGGGGAGCTGTTTTTT.

This clone was counted a few times. The chain is built from TRBV6-5 and TRBJ1-2; D remains ambiguous. Between the trimmed V and J ends, which lost 7 bases and 8 bases, there was a span of 20 bases. The CDR3 extends over 14 amino acids. Germline CDR1 and CDR2: MNHEY and SVGAGI. CDR3: CASTNRATREGYTF. CDR3 nucleotide sequence: TGTGCCAGCACCAACCGGGCCACACGGGAGGGCTACACCTTC.